This entry lists 23 T cell receptor beta chains sequenced from one sample in a study of patients and donors after allogeneic stem cell transplantation. TCRdb passed the RT-PCR reads through MiXCR, listing each CDR3 protein once. The sample carries 190,000 or so distinct CDR3 sequences, 38% recorded once. Material for sequencing was blood, either unsorted or a sorted T cell fraction (not recorded which). The origin of the receptors is a human donor who was either an allogeneic HSCT recipient or a stem cell or donor lymphocyte infusion donor (not recorded which). It is not recorded whose cells these are; they may come from a transplant donor.

This clonotype was picked up a small number of times. J is TRBJ1-3 and V is TRBV10-1; no clear D gene. CDR3 length: 15 residues. V dropped 0 bases and J dropped 2 bases, with 8 bases sitting between them. Germline-derived CDR1 and CDR2 are WNHNN and SYGVQD (reference sequence). CDR3 amino acids: CASSESAGTGNTIYF. DNA for the CDR3: TGCGCCAGCAGTGAGTCGGCAGGTACTGGAAACACCATATATTTT.

The V gene is TRBV27, the J gene TRBJ2-2; the D is unclear. The CDR3 contains 12 residues. Germline lookup yields CDR1 MNHEY and CDR2 SMNVEV (reference sequence). V shed 6 bases and J shed 3 bases, with 5 bases lying between them. CDR3 DNA sequence: TGTGCCAGCAGCGAATACACCGGGGAGCTGTTTTTT. Its protein product is CASSEYTGELFF.

This clonotype was seen a handful of times. The V call is TRBV28, the J call TRBJ1-1, with TRBD1 matching over 10 bases. The V segment lost 5 bases and the J segment 5 bases; nucleotides outside the gene matches: 8. This CDR3 is 15 amino acids long. Germline-derived CDR1 and CDR2 are MDHEN and SYDVKM. The CDR3 region has the DNA TGTGCCAGCAGTGGACCGGGACAGGGGAGTACTGAAGCTTTCTTT. Translated, it gives CASSGPGQGSTEAFF. The entire variable domain, with the rest obtained from reference TRBV28 and TRBJ1-1, is as follows: DVKVTQSSRYLVKRTGEKVFLECVQDMDHENMFWYRQDPGLGLRLIYFSYDVKMKEKGDIPEGYSVSREKKERFSLILESASTNQTSMYLCASSGPGQGSTEAFFGQGTRLTVV.

In DNA, the CDR3 is TGTGCCAGCAGACCGGGACAGGGGGCCGGGAATTCACCCCTCCACTTT. It encodes CASRPGQGAGNSPLHF. The chain is built from TRBV4-2 and TRBJ1-6; 12 bases map to TRBD1. From germline, CDR1 is LGHNA and CDR2 YNFKEQ. This CDR3 has 16 residues. V trimming: 6 bases; J trimming: 7 bases; junction bases outside the gene matches: 7.

A word on this clonotype: A much more abundant neighbour one base away suggests this may be a read error. The chain recombines TRBV14 with TRBJ2-3; 7 bases match TRBD2. CDR1 SGHDN and CDR2 FVKESK come from the germline V gene. The trim removed 1 base at V and 2 bases at J, leaving 9 bases unmatched. This CDR3 is 17 amino acids long. The CDR3 DNA sequence: TGTGCCAGCAGCCAAGCCGGGGCTAGCGGTTACACAGATACGCAGTATTTT. This codes for CASSQAGASGYTDTQYF.

For the CDR3, the DNA is TGTGCCAGCTCGACAGGGAGGAATCAGCCCCAGCATTTT. It yields the protein CASSTGRNQPQHF. This chain links TRBV18 with TRBJ1-5, with 7 nucleotides matching TRBD1. The ends lost 6 bases at V and 4 bases at J; junction bases unmatched: 3. Germline V lookup: CDR1 KGHSH, CDR2 LQKENI. This CDR3 spans 13 amino acids.

This clonotype was seen a handful of times. The CDR3 region has the DNA TGCAGTGCTAGAGAGGACTTCCCAGGGGATCAGTTCTTC. Its protein is CSAREDFPGDQFF. The chain couples TRBV20-1 to TRBJ2-1; the D gene is possibly TRBD1 (6 bases). Germline V gene sequence: CDR1 DFQATT, CDR2 SNEGSKA (reference sequence). CDR3 length: 13 residues. The ends were cut back, 0 bases at V and 13 bases at J, with 16 bases in the middle.

This chain connects TRBV5-1 to TRBJ1-6; 10 nucleotides line up with TRBD1. With 3 bases clipped from V and 14 bases from J, the junction kept 11 bases outside the gene matches. Germline CDR1 and CDR2: SGHRS and YFSETQ. CDR3 length: 15 amino acids. CDR3 DNA sequence: TGCGCCAGCAGCTCCGTCCCGGGACAGGGGTTAACCCTCCACTTT. This sequence encodes CASSSVPGQGLTLHF.

This sequence joins TRBV3-1 and TRBJ1-1; no clear D. V was shortened by 8 bases and J by 3 bases, with 13 bases between the two germline ends. The CDR3 contains 13 residues. Germline CDR1 LGHDT, CDR2 YNNKEL (reference sequence). The CDR3 reads CASSTGGYTEAFF. In DNA form, the CDR3 reads TGTGCCAGCTCGACCGGCGGGTACACTGAAGCTTTCTTT.

The gene calls are TRBV28 and TRBJ2-1, with TRBD2 matching 9 bases. Trimming at V came to 2 bases and at J to 1 base, leaving 6 bases not matched to a gene. The CDR3 contains 17 residues. Germline CDR1 is MDHEN and CDR2 is SYDVKM. The CDR3 DNA follows: TGTGCCAGCAGTTTACGACAGCGGGGGGTTTCCTACAATGAGCAGTTCTTC. Its translation: CASSLRQRGVSYNEQFF.

This clonotype was seen only a few times. The rearrangement links TRBV7-2 to TRBJ1-3, with D possibly matching TRBD1 (5 bases). Germline V gene data show CDR1 as SGHTA and CDR2 as FQGNSA. There are 15 residues in the CDR3. The V end lost 0 bases, the J end lost 2 bases, and 8 bases lay between the germline ends. The CDR3 sequence is CASSLAWGTGNTIYF. CDR3 in DNA: TGTGCCAGCAGCTTAGCCTGGGGGACTGGAAACACCATATATTTT. The full variable domain, rest sourced from reference TRBV7-2 and TRBJ1-3, is GAGVSQSPSNKVTEKGKDVELRCDPISGHTALYWYRQSLGQGLEFLIYFQGNSAPDKSGLPSDRFSAERTGGSVSTLTIQRTQQEDSAVYLCASSLAWGTGNTIYFGEGSWLTVV.

This chain joins TRBV5-4 and TRBJ2-7, with D uncertain. The germline CDR1 and CDR2 sequences are SGHNT and YYREEE (reference sequence). The V end lost 4 bases, the J end lost 9 bases, and 23 bases lay between the germline ends. The CDR3 runs to 15 residues. CDR3 amino acids: CASSPRPRSNAGQYF. The CDR3 region has the DNA TGTGCCAGCAGCCCCCGTCCCCGTTCGAACGCCGGGCAGTACTTC.

The chain links TRBV29-1 to TRBJ2-6, with D uncertain. Trimming left V 6 bases short and J 0 bases short, with 6 bases between. The length of the CDR3 is 13 residues. Germline CDR1 and CDR2: SQVTM and ANQGSEA. The CDR3 DNA sequence: TGCAGCGTACCTAGCTCTGGGGCCAACGTCCTGACTTTC. Translating it yields CSVPSSGANVLTF.

This clonotype showed up many times. The rearrangement joins TRBV25-1 to TRBJ1-2; D ambiguous. From germline, CDR1 is MGHDK and CDR2 SYGVNS. The CDR3 has 11 amino acids. Trimming took off 4 bases at V and 8 bases at J, with 8 bases between the two ends. DNA for the CDR3: TGTGCCAGCAGTGGTACACGGGGCTACACCTTC. Amino acids: CASSGTRGYTF.

This sequence joins TRBV12-3 or TRBV12-4 and TRBJ1-3; 9 nucleotides align to TRBD1. V was clipped by 2 bases and J by 0 bases; unmatched bases: 8. The CDR3 has 18 amino acids. Here the CDR3 DNA reads TGTGCCAGCAGTTTACGGGACAGGGCTCTTCCCTCTGGAAACACCATATATTTT. Its translation: CASSLRDRALPSGNTIYF.

The chain is built from TRBV12-3 or TRBV12-4 and TRBJ1-2, with D maybe TRBD1 (5 bases). V dropped 4 bases and J dropped 4 bases, with 7 bases sitting between them. The CDR3 spans 12 residues. For the CDR3, the DNA is TGTGCCAGCAGTTCAGGGCCCTATGGCTACACCTTC. Translated, it gives CASSSGPYGYTF.

This sequence joins TRBV5-1 and TRBJ1-6, with 8 bases matching TRBD1. Trimming removed 2 bases from V and 9 bases from J; junction bases left unmatched: 7. The CDR3 extends over 15 amino acids. Germline V lookup: CDR1 SGHRS, CDR2 YFSETQ. CDR3 loop: CASSFGTGRGSPLHF. The CDR3 nucleotides are TGCGCCAGCAGCTTCGGGACAGGCCGGGGTTCACCCCTCCACTTT.

The gene calls are TRBV18 and TRBJ1-4, with TRBD1 identical over 9 bases. The CDR3 has 17 amino acids. V shed 3 bases, J shed 4 bases, and the junction held 9 bases outside the gene matches. The V gene's germline CDR1 is KGHSH and CDR2 LQKENI. This chain's CDR3 is CASSPIPPTGGNEKLFF. CDR3 nucleotide sequence: TGTGCCAGCTCACCGATACCCCCGACAGGGGGTAATGAAAAACTGTTTTTT.

V is TRBV7-9 and J is TRBJ2-5; 9 bases map to TRBD2. The CDR3 consists of 15 residues. After removal of 2 bases from V and 5 bases from J, the junction contained 6 bases not matched to a gene. CDR1 and CDR2 from the germline V gene are SEHNR and FQNEAQ (reference sequence). The DNA for the CDR3 is TGTGCCAGCAGCTTATTCGCGGGGGGGCTTGAGACCCAGTACTTC. Amino acids: CASSLFAGGLETQYF.

This clonotype was detected only once. Sequence at one end of the junction differs from germline and may be a read error. The rearrangement links TRBV5-6 to TRBJ2-1, with D unclear. From germline, CDR1 is SGHDT and CDR2 YYEEEE. The CDR3 is 15 amino acids. CDR3 protein: CASRLVLRKANEQFF. DNA for the CDR3: TGTGCCAGCAGGTTGGTGCTTAGGAAGGCAAATGAGCAGTTCTTC. Using reference TRBV5-6 and TRBJ2-1 for the parts outside the CDR3, the full variable domain is DAGVTQSPTHLIKTRGQQVTLRCSPKSGHDTVSWYQQALGQGPQFIFQYYEEEERQRGNFPDRFSGHQFPNYSSELNVNALLLGDSALYLCASRLVLRKANEQFFGPGTRLTVL.

The chain joins TRBV7-9 to TRBJ2-5; D possibly corresponds to TRBD1 (5 bases). This CDR3 contains 14 residues. The V end lost 2 bases, the J end lost 4 bases, and 11 bases lay between the germline ends. The germline V gene encodes CDR1 SEHNR and CDR2 FQNEAQ (reference sequence). CDR3 protein: CASSLRRVGETQYF. CDR3 coding DNA: TGTGCCAGCAGCTTACGCAGGGTAGGAGAGACCCAGTACTTC.

The chain employs TRBV27 and TRBJ2-4, with 7 bases fitting TRBD1. This CDR3 has 14 amino acids. Unmatched junction bases numbered 3, after V lost 2 bases and J lost 5 bases. Per germline, CDR1 MNHEY and CDR2 SMNVEV (reference sequence). The CDR3 loop is CASSLNRGENIQYF. In DNA form, the CDR3 reads TGTGCCAGCAGTTTAAACAGGGGAGAAAACATTCAGTACTTC.

This clonotype occurred a few times. V is TRBV5-1 and J is TRBJ2-5, with 9 bases matching TRBD1. Germline lookup yields CDR1 SGHRS and CDR2 YFSETQ. V gave up 2 bases and J gave up 5 bases; unmatched junction bases: 4. This CDR3 has 14 amino acids. The CDR3, as DNA: TGCGCCAGCAGCTTAAACAGGGGGCTGGAGACCCAGTACTTC. Translated: CASSLNRGLETQYF.